This TCR beta chain was obtained from a study of identifying expanded T cells in peripheral blood. Study-wide findings and caveats: Over approximately two and four weeks, about 15 and 19 clones changed, versus 1.2 between replicates. Two-week clone count variance significantly increased as total template count grew.

The table came from immunoSEQ multiplex PCR; TCRdb's copy has only in-frame clones and leaves some out. The data hold around 66,000 clones, with about 87% observed a single time. Healthy donors had no documented immune events, such as infections, while sampled. About this clone itself: What it binds is not known.

The J segment lost 2 bases and the V segment lost 3 bases, leaving 6 bases of the junction unmatched. This CDR3 is built from 15 residues. CDR1 is SGHRS, CDR2 YFSETQ, per germline. This chain links TRBV5-1 with TRBJ2-3; 7 bases agree with TRBD1. The TCR was taken from a person aged 18-70 years in good health. The sequenced sample consisted of blood. The CDR3 DNA reads as TGCGCCAGCAGCTCGACGGGACAGAACACAGATACGCAGTATTTT. The encoded protein is CASSSTGQNTDTQYF.